The 26 T cell receptor beta chains in this list originate from one sample, sequenced in a study of cytomegalovirus exposure and HLA in healthy donors. Use of 60 Vbeta and 13 Jbeta primers characterized the PCR. Data came from immunoSEQ multiplex PCR; TCRdb stores just in-frame clones and leaves some out. The table lists 240,000 or so clones, 82% of them singletons, with 5.4% in the top ten. Sequenced material: PBMCs. These receptors all come from a woman aged 40 to 49 in good health and CMV-seropositive.

The genes are TRBV5-4 and TRBJ1-2; 7 bases line up with TRBD1. Germline values: CDR1 SGHNT, CDR2 YYREEE (reference sequence). J lost 2 bases, V lost 4 bases, and 5 bases had no gene match. The CDR3 runs 14 residues. CDR3 region: CASSNRQGNYGYTF. CDR3 in DNA: TGTGCCAGCAGCAATCGACAGGGAAACTATGGCTACACCTTC.

Regarding this clone: Other DNA sequences within the sample encode an identical CDR3. V gene TRBV18 combines with J gene TRBJ1-1; D is perhaps TRBD1 (5 bases). The CDR3 length is 14 residues. Germline V CDR1 and CDR2: KGHSH, LQKENI. The ends were cut back, 3 bases at V and 1 base at J, with 9 bases in the middle. The CDR3 DNA is TGTGCCAGCTCACCTCTAGGACAGAACACTGAAGCTTTCTTT. It specifies CASSPLGQNTEAFF.

Only a few counts were recorded for this clone. Other DNA sequences in the same sample also yield this CDR3. Here the CDR3 DNA reads TGTGCCAGCAGCGTAGGGGGGGGAACCGGGGAGCTGTTTTTT. Protein product: CASSVGGGTGELFF. The chain couples TRBV9 to TRBJ2-2, with TRBD2 matching 7 bases. Per germline, CDR1 SGDLS and CDR2 YYNGEE. The CDR3 has 14 residues. The V segment lost 0 bases and the J segment 5 bases; nucleotides outside the gene matches: 1.

The chain combines TRBV29-1 with TRBJ2-3; 15 positions match TRBD2. CDR3 length equals 15 residues. CDR1 is SQVTM and CDR2 is ANQGSEA in the germline V gene. The ends lost 7 bases at V and 4 bases at J; junction bases unmatched: 6. CDR3 in DNA: TGCAGCGGATGGACTAGCGGGAGGGCCGCAGATACGCAGTATTTT. Its protein product is CSGWTSGRAADTQYF.

The sample holds one count of this clone. The V and J genes are TRBV6-5 and TRBJ2-7; a weak D match, TRBD1 (6 bases). CDR3 length equals 15 residues. The V gene lost 6 bases and the J gene lost 5 bases, with 20 bases spanning the gap. In germline, CDR1 is MNHEY, CDR2 SVGAGI. CDR3 amino acids: CASSPSSRGSHEQYF. DNA for the CDR3: TGTGCCAGCAGCCCTAGTAGCAGGGGTAGTCACGAGCAGTACTTC.

As for this clone: In the same sample, other DNA sequences code for this CDR3. The chain links TRBV6-6 to TRBJ1-5; 7 positions match TRBD1. The CDR3 is 14 residues long. Germline V lookup: CDR1 MNHNY, CDR2 SVGAGI (reference sequence). Unmatched junction bases numbered 7, after V lost 7 bases and J lost 4 bases. The CDR3 DNA follows: TGTGCCAGCACCCGACAGGGAGCTAATCAGCCCCAGCATTTT. Translation: CASTRQGANQPQHF.

The chain combines TRBV9 with TRBJ2-1; perhaps TRBD2 as D (6 bases). Germline V lookup: CDR1 SGDLS, CDR2 YYNGEE. The CDR3 runs 15 residues. The V end lost 0 bases, the J end lost 13 bases, and 20 bases lay between the germline ends. The CDR3 nucleotides are TGTGCCAGCAGCGTAGGGTTTGGCGGGGTGGGGATTCAGTTCTTC. It specifies CASSVGFGGVGIQFF.

The rearrangement uses TRBV5-4 and TRBJ1-2, with D possibly TRBD1 on 6 matching bases. Germline V CDR1 and CDR2: SGHNT, YYREEE (reference sequence). The V and J ends lost 0 bases and 6 bases respectively, with 15 bases between them. The CDR3 is made up of 15 amino acids. The CDR3 region has the DNA TGTGCCAGCAGCTTGGCACAGACAGGCGCAGATGGCTACACCTTC. Amino acids: CASSLAQTGADGYTF.

The chain uses TRBV5-1 and TRBJ1-4; 7 positions agree with TRBD1. J gave up 5 bases and V 0 bases, and 4 bases lay outside the gene matches. The CDR3 has 15 residues. Per germline, CDR1 SGHRS and CDR2 YFSETQ. CDR3 protein: CASSLAGQINEKLFF. DNA for the CDR3: TGCGCCAGCAGCTTGGCGGGACAGATCAATGAAAAACTGTTTTTT.

The chain joins TRBV27 to TRBJ1-1, with 7 bases lining up with TRBD1. The germline CDR1 and CDR2 sequences are MNHEY and SMNVEV (reference sequence). Trimming took 2 bases from V and 1 from J; bases not matched to a gene: 1. The CDR3 spans 14 residues. CDR3 protein: CASSLRGRNTEAFF. The CDR3 region has the DNA TGTGCCAGCAGTTTAAGGGGGCGGAACACTGAAGCTTTCTTT.

The rearrangement joins TRBV30 to TRBJ1-3, with D tentatively TRBD1 (6 bases). Between the trimmed V and J ends, which lost 5 bases and 2 bases, there was a span of 10 bases. There are 13 residues in the CDR3. Germline V gene sequence: CDR1 GTSNPN, CDR2 SVGIG (reference sequence). In nucleotides, the CDR3 is TGTGCCTGGTGGCACAGGGCTGGAAACACCATATATTTT. Its protein product is CAWWHRAGNTIYF.

The chain carries TRBV6-5 and TRBJ2-7; D remains unclear. CDR1 is MNHEY, CDR2 SVGAGI, per germline. The CDR3 consists of 13 residues. V was trimmed by 4 bases and J by 2 bases, leaving 9 bases between them. The CDR3: CASSFGPAYEQYF. CDR3 nucleotide sequence: TGTGCCAGCAGTTTTGGCCCTGCCTACGAGCAGTACTTC.

The chain carries TRBV9 and TRBJ1-2; D not certain. Germline V gives CDR1 SGDLS, CDR2 YYNGEE. Trimming cost V 3 bases and J 3 bases, with 6 bases left between them. The CDR3 has 12 amino acids. DNA for the CDR3: TGTGCCAGCAGCGGCCGGGACTATGGCTACACCTTC. It specifies CASSGRDYGYTF.

The chain has TRBV6-4 and TRBJ1-1; maybe TRBD1 (5 bases). V lost 6 bases and J 1 base, leaving 12 bases between the germline ends. Germline V gives CDR1 MRHNA, CDR2 SNTAGT. This CDR3 contains 14 residues. The CDR3 coding sequence is TGTGCCAGCAGATCAGGGTCGGCGAACACTGAAGCTTTCTTT. Protein sequence: CASRSGSANTEAFF.

The rearrangement joins TRBV27 to TRBJ2-7, with 9 bases fitting TRBD2. This CDR3 has 14 residues. V was pared by 8 bases and J by 1 base, with 6 bases of the junction left unmatched. CDR1 is MNHEY, CDR2 SMNVEV, per germline (reference sequence). Here the CDR3 reads CASRAGGRSYEQYF. Written as DNA, the CDR3 is TGTGCCAGCCGAGCGGGGGGCAGGTCCTACGAGCAGTACTTC.

This sequence joins TRBV6-5 and TRBJ1-5; 8 nucleotides agree with TRBD1. This CDR3 region has 13 residues. J lost 5 bases, V lost 9 bases, and 6 bases had no gene match. Germline assignment: CDR1 MNHEY and CDR2 SVGAGI. The CDR3 DNA is TGTGCCAGTAAACAGGGGGTCGATCAGCCCCAGCATTTT. Its translation is CASKQGVDQPQHF.

J is TRBJ1-2 and V is TRBV27; D is perhaps TRBD1 (5 bases). Germline loops: CDR1 MNHEY, CDR2 SMNVEV (reference sequence). The CDR3 loop spans 15 amino acids. V was pared by 5 bases and J by 6 bases, with 19 bases between. CDR3 region: CASSNQGSGVHGYTF. The CDR3 DNA reads as TGTGCCAGCAGTAATCAGGGAAGTGGAGTTCATGGCTACACCTTC.

V gene TRBV10-3 combines with J gene TRBJ2-1; 7 bases are shared with TRBD1. The V gene's germline CDR1 is ENHRY and CDR2 SYGVKD. Trimming cost V 0 bases and J 6 bases; bases outside gene matches: 2. There are 14 residues in the CDR3. The CDR3: CAISESAGGNEQFF. In DNA, the CDR3 is TGTGCCATCAGTGAGTCGGCAGGGGGCAATGAGCAGTTCTTC.

The chain joins TRBV4-1 to TRBJ1-1, with 10 bases identical to TRBD1. Germline loops: CDR1 MGHRA, CDR2 YSYEKL. Trimming removed 0 bases from V and 3 bases from J; junction bases left unmatched: 1. This CDR3 comprises 15 residues. This CDR3 reads CASSQDGTGDTEAFF. The CDR3 coding sequence is TGCGCCAGCAGCCAAGATGGGACAGGGGACACTGAAGCTTTCTTT.

Turning to this clone: One junction end disagrees with the germline gene, perhaps due to a read error. The chain joins TRBV5-6 to TRBJ2-1, with 7 bases identical to TRBD2. The CDR3 runs 14 residues. Germline V CDR1 and CDR2: SGHDT, YYEEEE. DNA of the CDR3: TGTGCCAGCAGCCACCGGGACTACTACAATGGGCAGTTCTTC. Translating it yields CASSHRDYYNGQFF.

This clone was detected only a few times. This sequence joins TRBV7-2 and TRBJ1-1; D not resolved. The CDR3 runs 12 residues. Germline V gene lookup returns CDR1 SGHTA and CDR2 FQGNSA. V lost 2 bases and J 8 bases, leaving 9 bases between the germline ends. The CDR3 protein is CASSLSTMEAFF. The CDR3 DNA follows: TGTGCCAGCAGCTTATCTACGATGGAAGCTTTCTTT.

The V and J genes are TRBV21-1 and TRBJ1-1. TRBV21-1 is designated a pseudogene. This CDR3 has 17 residues. The CDR3 here is CASSVQRGLGKNTEAFF. Here the CDR3 DNA reads TGTGCCAGCAGCGTCCAGCGGGGGTTGGGGAAGAACACTGAAGCTTTCTTT.

The chain recombines TRBV7-9 with TRBJ2-5; 9 positions agree with TRBD2. Per germline, CDR1 SEHNR and CDR2 FQNEAQ (reference sequence). The length of the CDR3 is 16 residues. With 5 bases clipped from V and 4 bases from J, the junction kept 11 bases outside the gene matches. CDR3: CASSQASGGTGETQYF. CDR3 DNA sequence: TGTGCCAGCAGCCAGGCGAGCGGGGGGACGGGAGAGACCCAGTACTTC.

V is TRBV4-1 and J is TRBJ2-7; D is perhaps TRBD2 (6 bases). CDR1 and CDR2 (germline): MGHRA, YSYEKL. Trimming left V 0 bases short and J 6 bases short, with 9 bases between. The CDR3 length is 13 residues. The CDR3 region has the DNA TGCGCCAGCAGCCAAGATCTGGGGGGCGAGCAGTACTTC. It translates to CASSQDLGGEQYF.

V usage is TRBV27 and J usage is TRBJ2-5, with a tentative D call TRBD2 (5 bases). The CDR3 length is 13 residues. The V gene's germline CDR1 is MNHEY and CDR2 SMNVEV (reference sequence). The V and J ends lost 4 bases and 5 bases respectively, with 11 bases between them. In nucleotides, the CDR3 is TGTGCCAGCAGTTACCGGGGAGTGGAGACCCAGTACTTC. This encodes CASSYRGVETQYF.

The chain links TRBV14 to TRBJ2-4; a weak D match, TRBD1 (5 bases). V was shortened by 6 bases and J by 8 bases, with 14 bases between the two germline ends. The germline V gene has CDR1 SGHDN and CDR2 FVKESK. The CDR3 sequence is 13 residues long. The CDR3 DNA sequence: TGTGCCAGCAGACCCGCAGGGAATGACATTCAGTACTTC. It encodes CASRPAGNDIQYF.